The source of this TCR beta chain is a study of glioma-infiltrating T cells. The CDR3 is 13 residues long. Germline V CDR1 and CDR2: KGHSH, LQKENI. The V end was cut by 8 bases, the J end by 7 bases, with 17 bases between. General study points: CDR3 overlap between tissue and blood was very small. Above-expected tissue-blood divergence occurred in all gliomas, most in low-grade ones.

The table lists this clonotype with a few counts. The antigen remains unidentified. TCR alpha and beta CDR3 regions were amplified from RNA using iRepertoire nested multiplex PCR. Input was roughly 85-450 ng of tissue mRNA or PBMC total RNA. TCRdb processed the multiplex PCR reads anew with MiXCR; each CDR3 protein has one entry. The sample comprises around 93,000 distinct CDR3 sequences, approximately 39% of which are singletons, and around two fifths rests with the top ten. Sequenced input: glioma tissue, nonneoplastic brain tissue, or PBMCs (not recorded which). This sequence joins TRBV18 and TRBJ2-5, with D tentatively TRBD1 or TRBD2 (5 bases each). This TCR was sampled from a human donor with low-grade glioma or glioblastoma, undergoing nonglioma brain surgery, or in good health (not recorded which). The CDR3 reads CASEPEGMGTQYF. The CDR3 nucleotides read TGTGCCAGCGAGCCCGAGGGGATGGGGACCCAGTACTTC.